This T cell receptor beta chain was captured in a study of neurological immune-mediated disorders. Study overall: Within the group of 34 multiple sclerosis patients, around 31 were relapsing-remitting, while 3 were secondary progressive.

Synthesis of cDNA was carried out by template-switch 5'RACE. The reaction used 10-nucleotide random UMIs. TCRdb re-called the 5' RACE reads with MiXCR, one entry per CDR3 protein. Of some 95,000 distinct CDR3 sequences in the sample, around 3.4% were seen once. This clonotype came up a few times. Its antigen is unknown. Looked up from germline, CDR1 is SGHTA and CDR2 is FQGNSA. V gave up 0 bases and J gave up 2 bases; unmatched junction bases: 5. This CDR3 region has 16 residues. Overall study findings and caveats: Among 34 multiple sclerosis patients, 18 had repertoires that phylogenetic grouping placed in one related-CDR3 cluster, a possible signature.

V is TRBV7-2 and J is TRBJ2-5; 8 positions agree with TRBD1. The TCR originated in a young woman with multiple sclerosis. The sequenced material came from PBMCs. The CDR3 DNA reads TGTGCCAGCAGCTTAGCCCGGGGGACAGGACAAGAGACCCAGTACTTC. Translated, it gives CASSLARGTGQETQYF. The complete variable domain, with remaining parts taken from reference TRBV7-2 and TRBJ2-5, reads GAGVSQSPSNKVTEKGKDVELRCDPISGHTALYWYRQSLGQGLEFLIYFQGNSAPDKSGLPSDRFSAERTGGSVSTLTIQRTQQEDSAVYLCASSLARGTGQETQYFGPGTRLLVL.